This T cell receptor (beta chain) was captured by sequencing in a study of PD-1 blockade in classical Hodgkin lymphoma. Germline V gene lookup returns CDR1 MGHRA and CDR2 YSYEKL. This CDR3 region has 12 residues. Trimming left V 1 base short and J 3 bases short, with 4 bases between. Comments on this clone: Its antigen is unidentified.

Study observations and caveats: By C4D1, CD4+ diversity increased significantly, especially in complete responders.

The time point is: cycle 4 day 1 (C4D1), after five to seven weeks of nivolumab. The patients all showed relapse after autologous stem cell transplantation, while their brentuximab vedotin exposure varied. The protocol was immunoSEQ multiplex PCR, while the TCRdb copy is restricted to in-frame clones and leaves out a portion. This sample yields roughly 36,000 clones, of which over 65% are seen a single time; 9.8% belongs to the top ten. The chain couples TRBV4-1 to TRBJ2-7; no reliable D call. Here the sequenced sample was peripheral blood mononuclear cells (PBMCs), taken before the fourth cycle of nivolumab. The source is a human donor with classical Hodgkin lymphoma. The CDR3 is CASSQAVYEQYF. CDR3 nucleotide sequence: TGCGCCAGCAGCCAAGCGGTCTACGAGCAGTACTTC.